The sequence of this T cell receptor beta chain was determined in a study of tumor-infiltrating lymphocytes in primary liver carcinoma. Germline V gene lookup returns CDR1 GTSNPN and CDR2 SVGIG (reference sequence). V lost 5 bases and J lost 2; bases outside the gene matches: 6. This CDR3 comprises 14 residues. Details on this clonotype: Antigen specificity is unknown.

TCR beta cDNA came from 400 to 500 ng total RNA, primed with a constant-region primer. Slightly modified ARM-PCR, run as three nested multiplex PCR rounds, produced the TCR beta libraries. TRBV1-TRBV30 forward and Cbeta reverse primers drove the first two approximately 11-cycle rounds. Each CDR3 protein is one row after TCRdb ran MiXCR on the multiplex PCR reads. The sample lists fewer than 150,000 distinct CDR3 sequences; less than 80% were seen once. Study-level findings and limits: Tumor top-250-clone fractions significantly exceeded those of blood (p = 0.039). Tumor region pairs showed greater overlap than either tumor-adjacent or tumor-blood pairs did.

Co-extraction yielded RNA and DNA from around 20-30 mg of unsorted bulk tissue. Five separate regions per tumor were sampled. The V call is TRBV30, the J call TRBJ2-5; 9 positions match TRBD1. The clonotype comes from a woman aged 55-69 years with primary liver carcinoma and hepatitis B virus infection. Source material: liver tumor tissue from sampling region 1. This sample's subset: tumor region T1, superior pole. The chain's CDR3 is CAWDRTGVQETQYF. The CDR3 DNA sequence: TGTGCCTGGGACAGGACAGGGGTTCAAGAGACCCAGTACTTC.